This TCR beta chain was sequenced during a study of brain T cells in children with intractable seizures. Notes on the study in general: Pre-surgery blood may have been undersampled, hiding some clones. Viral specificity was inferred only from CDR3 similarity; HCMV serostatus was unknown.

With respect to this clone: Its specificity is unknown.

Sequencing was limited to surgery cases with top T cell transcript signatures in brain tissue. Before surgery, patients took at least one anti-epileptic drug. Looked up from germline, CDR1 is MGHDK and CDR2 is SYGVNS. V was clipped by 7 bases and J by 5 bases, with 9 bases between them. The CDR3 extends over 13 amino acids. Profiled with immunoSEQ multiplex PCR; TCRdb holds only in-frame clones, not every one. The sample has 35,000 to 50,000 clones, roughly 90% seen once; the top ten hold approximately 6.8%. V gene TRBV25-1 combines with J gene TRBJ1-6, with D possibly TRBD1 on 5 matching bases. The receptor's source is a girl under 10 years old with tuberous sclerosis and intractable seizures. The sample in question was peripheral blood, obtained at surgery. The CDR3 DNA sequence: TGTGCCAGCACCCGGGGGGATAATTCACCCCTCCACTTT. Encoded protein: CASTRGDNSPLHF.